What follows are 20 T cell receptor beta chains derived from one specimen sequenced in a study of cytomegalovirus exposure and HLA in healthy donors. The PCR made use of 60 Vbeta and 13 Jbeta primers. Generated by immunoSEQ multiplex PCR, the TCRdb table keeps only in-frame clones and is missing some. The data show around 120,000 clones, with around four fifths seen just once and about 2.9% held by the top ten. The specimen sequenced was PBMCs. These receptors were collected from a boy aged 2 to 10 in good health and CMV-seronegative.

V usage is TRBV5-1 and J usage is TRBJ2-3; 14 nucleotides line up with TRBD2. Germline CDR1 and CDR2: SGHRS and YFSETQ. The junction had 5 bases not matched to a gene; V was cut back by 0 bases and J by 5 bases. CDR3 length: 17 amino acids. The CDR3 DNA is TGCGCCAGCAGCTTGGGAGTAGGACTAGCGGGAGGAGATACGCAGTATTTT. Amino acid sequence: CASSLGVGLAGGDTQYF.

The genes are TRBV2 and TRBJ2-3; tentatively, D is TRBD2 (6 bases). Looked up from germline, CDR1 is SNHLY and CDR2 is FYNNEI. Trimming pared 6 bases from V and 0 bases from J, leaving 16 bases between. This CDR3 spans 16 amino acids. The CDR3: CASSVPSATSTDTQYF. CDR3 in DNA: TGTGCCAGCAGCGTCCCTAGCGCCACTAGCACAGATACGCAGTATTTT.

The chain joins TRBV2 to TRBJ1-1; tentative D call: TRBD1 (5 bases). The germline V gene has CDR1 SNHLY and CDR2 FYNNEI. This CDR3 is built from 17 residues. Trimming left V 0 bases short and J 1 base short, with 15 bases between. The DNA of the CDR3 is TGTGCCAGCAGTGAAGCGCTTCCGGGGAGGGGGAACACTGAAGCTTTCTTT. It codes for CASSEALPGRGNTEAFF.

On this clone: The germline gene is not matched at one end of the junction; a read error may be the cause. The V call is TRBV7-9, the J call TRBJ2-5; 10 positions match TRBD2. The CDR3 sequence is 17 residues long. In germline, CDR1 is SEHNR, CDR2 FQNEAQ (reference sequence). DNA for the CDR3: TGTTCCAGCAGCCCGTTAGGGGGGCTAGCGGGGGCCGGGGCCCAGTACTTC. This translates into CSSSPLGGLAGAGAQYF.

The chain joins TRBV29-1 to TRBJ2-1; TRBD1 matches 10 bases. The CDR3 runs to 13 residues. Germline V CDR1 and CDR2: SQVTM, ANQGSEA. Trimming cost V 6 bases and J 8 bases; bases outside gene matches: 7. CDR3 bases: TGCAGCGTGCCGGGACAGGGGCTGCATGAGCAGTTCTTC. Protein: CSVPGQGLHEQFF.

The V and J genes are TRBV15 and TRBJ1-1; a possible D gene is TRBD1 (6 bases). CDR1 is LNHNV and CDR2 is YYDKDF in the germline V gene (reference sequence). The CDR3 is made up of 16 amino acids. The V and J ends lost 1 base and 5 bases respectively, with 17 bases between them. CDR3 in DNA: TGTGCCACCAGCAGAGGAGGGGCCAGGGGAGGGACTGAAGCTTTCTTT. Translation: CATSRGGARGGTEAFF.

This chain joins TRBV7-2 and TRBJ2-7, with 7 bases fitting TRBD2. The CDR3 runs 13 residues. V lost 5 bases to trimming and J lost 2 bases; unmatched junction nucleotides: 3. The V gene's germline CDR1 is SGHTA and CDR2 FQGNSA. The CDR3 protein is CASSPRGAYEQYF. For the CDR3, the DNA is TGTGCCAGCAGCCCTCGGGGGGCCTACGAGCAGTACTTC.

The V and J genes are TRBV7-6 and TRBJ2-3; TRBD1 matches 9 bases. V lost 1 base to trimming and J lost 4 bases; unmatched junction nucleotides: 6. CDR3 length equals 16 residues. Germline CDR1 is SGHVS and CDR2 is FNYEAQ. CDR3 in DNA: TGTGCCAGCAGCTTAGAGGAGAGACAGGGGGCAGATACGCAGTATTTT. This gives the protein CASSLEERQGADTQYF.

This rearrangement joins TRBV20-1 to TRBJ2-7; unclear D gene. The CDR3 length is 11 residues. V was cut by 3 bases and J by 7 bases, with 10 bases left in between. Germline CDR1 reads DFQATT; CDR2 reads SNEGSKA (reference sequence). The CDR3 spells CSARTGWEQYV. The CDR3 DNA reads TGCAGTGCTAGGACCGGGTGGGAGCAGTACGTC.

The V gene is TRBV30, the J gene TRBJ1-6; D is unclear. Germline V gene lookup returns CDR1 GTSNPN and CDR2 SVGIG (reference sequence). The CDR3 is 13 amino acids. V lost 3 bases, J lost 6 bases, and 9 bases lay in between. CDR3 region: CAWRSLVNSPLHF. The CDR3 DNA sequence: TGTGCCTGGAGAAGCCTAGTTAATTCACCCCTCCACTTT. Based on the CDR3 plus reference TRBV30 and TRBJ1-6, the full variable domain is SQTIHQWPATLVQPVGSPLSLECTVEGTSNPNLYWYRQAAGRGLQLLFYSVGIGQISSEVPQNLSASRPQDRQFILSSKKLLLSDSGFYLCAWRSLVNSPLHFGNGTRLTVT.

The chain joins TRBV27 to TRBJ2-1; D is unresolved. CDR1 and CDR2 from the germline V gene are MNHEY and SMNVEV (reference sequence). The CDR3 runs 14 residues. V lost 2 bases, J lost 4 bases, and 9 bases lay in between. The CDR3, as DNA: TGTGCCAGCAGTTTAGGCGGTACTTACAATGAGCAGTTCTTC. This translates into CASSLGGTYNEQFF.

The gene calls are TRBV9 and TRBJ1-2; 7 bases line up with TRBD1. CDR3 length: 15 amino acids. The germline CDR1 and CDR2 sequences are SGDLS and YYNGEE. J lost 8 bases, V lost 3 bases, and 13 bases had no gene match. CDR3 sequence reads: CASSAETGYLLGYTF. The CDR3 DNA reads TGTGCCAGCAGCGCCGAGACAGGGTACCTATTGGGCTACACCTTC.

V and J are TRBV19 and TRBJ1-1; D might be TRBD1 (5 bases). CDR1 is LNHDA and CDR2 is SQIVND in the germline V gene (reference sequence). The CDR3 runs 14 residues. Trimming shortened V by 3 bases and J by 1 base, and 9 bases separated the two germline ends. DNA of the CDR3: TGTGCCAGTAGTATGTGGGGCAGGAACACTGAAGCTTTCTTT. It yields the protein CASSMWGRNTEAFF.

This chain connects TRBV7-9 to TRBJ2-7; D is uncertain. The CDR3 has 15 residues. The V gene's germline CDR1 is SEHNR and CDR2 FQNEAQ (reference sequence). Trimming took 1 base from V and 3 from J, leaving 13 bases between them. The CDR3 region is CASSLGLSDFYEQYF. The CDR3 DNA reads as TGTGCCAGCAGCTTAGGGCTCAGCGACTTCTACGAGCAGTACTTC.

The CDR3 sequence: CASSTTGGAQDEQFF. The CDR3 DNA sequence: TGTGCCAGCAGTACAACAGGGGGCGCCCAGGATGAGCAGTTCTTC. This chain uses TRBV2 with TRBJ2-1; TRBD1 aligns across 9 bases. Trimming removed 5 bases from V and 8 bases from J; junction bases left unmatched: 10. Germline assignment: CDR1 SNHLY and CDR2 FYNNEI. This CDR3 comprises 15 residues.

The CDR3 nucleotides read TGTGCCATCCCGGGCAGGGCGAATCAGCCCCAGCATTTT. Its translation is CAIPGRANQPQHF. V and J are TRBV19 and TRBJ1-5, with D perhaps matching TRBD1 (5 bases). The CDR3 totals 13 residues. Germline CDR1 LNHDA, CDR2 SQIVND (reference sequence). Trimming shortened V by 10 bases and J by 4 bases, and 14 bases separated the two germline ends.

The table lists this clone with a count of one. V is TRBV2 and J is TRBJ2-1; TRBD2 is a possible D gene (7 bases). The germline V and J ends were trimmed by 9 bases and 4 bases, with 16 bases remaining between them. Germline assignment: CDR1 SNHLY and CDR2 FYNNEI. The CDR3 consists of 14 residues. The CDR3 DNA sequence: TGTGCCAGTGGGGGGGGGCCGGCGTACAATGAGCAGTTCTTC. Translated, it gives CASGGGPAYNEQFF.

V is TRBV10-1 and J is TRBJ2-5; the D gene is possibly TRBD1 (6 bases). V was cut by 7 bases and J by 2 bases, with 17 bases left in between. The germline V gene has CDR1 WNHNN and CDR2 SYGVQD (reference sequence). The CDR3 has 15 amino acids. CDR3 residues: CASINRDTLQETQYF. The CDR3 DNA is TGCGCCAGCATTAACCGGGACACCCTACAAGAGACCCAGTACTTC.

This chain joins TRBV19 and TRBJ1-1; 7 nucleotides align to TRBD1. Germline CDR1 and CDR2: LNHDA and SQIVND (reference sequence). The junction had 6 bases not matched to a gene; V was cut back by 6 bases and J by 5 bases. The CDR3 runs 13 residues. The CDR3 here is CASSRDRETEAFF. In DNA, the CDR3 is TGTGCCAGTAGCCGAGACAGGGAAACTGAAGCTTTCTTT.

The CDR3 nucleotides read TGTGCCAGCACCATTTTTGACCAAACGGGTCGTTATTCACCCCTCCACTTT. Residues: CASTIFDQTGRYSPLHF. This sequence joins TRBV7-9 and TRBJ1-6, with D unclear. The V end lost 7 bases, the J end lost 8 bases, and 24 bases lay between the germline ends. The CDR3 is 17 residues long. Germline V lookup: CDR1 SEHNR, CDR2 FQNEAQ (reference sequence).